This record looks at one T cell receptor beta chain sequence and its context. Its specificity is unknown. This record belongs to a study of shared clonotypes between healthy human individuals. General observations from the study: Clonotype sharing across a few donors was observed for 4% to 6.5% of naive CD4 clonotypes.

Assay used: immunoSEQ multiplex PCR; TCRdb lists only in-frame clones, some missing. Of about 2 million clones listed, about 95% are singletons. The naive CD8 subset, CD45RO-negative cells positively selected for CCR7, excluded terminally differentiated effector memory CD45RA+ cells. Between the trimmed V and J ends, which lost 1 base and 1 base, there was a span of 23 bases. This CDR3 has 20 residues. In germline, CDR1 is MGHRA, CDR2 YSYEKL. Sequencing was carried out using naive CD8+ T cells sorted from blood. The chain has TRBV4-1 and TRBJ2-1, with D possibly TRBD2 on 6 matching bases. This TCR derives from a man younger than 35 in good health. CDR3 sequence (DNA): TGCGCCAGCAGCCAAGGCCTACTAGCCCCGCGTGGATCATCCTACAATGAGCAGTTCTTC. Amino acid sequence: CASSQGLLAPRGSSYNEQFF.